This is a list of T cell receptor beta chains from one sample in a study of early T cells in non-severe SARS-CoV-2 infection. A single record per CDR3 protein comes from TCRdb applying MiXCR to the 5' RACE reads. This sample yields just over 65,000 distinct CDR3 sequences, of which about 12% are seen a single time; roughly 8.7% belongs to the top ten. The sequencing sample was made of whole blood. The receptors come from an adult who was a healthcare worker with PCR-confirmed SARS-CoV-2 infection or an uninfected control (not recorded which). Both conserved end residues are part of each CDR3. The D gene is left open where the match is weak. Clone size is given for some rows only: seen once, a few or many times, or a class if the clone is expanded.

D gene,J gene,clone size,V gene,CDR3 protein,CDR3 DNA
-,TRBJ2-3,-,TRBV5-1,CASSLAAASTDTQYF,TGCGCCAGCAGCTTAGCAGCGGCTAGCACAGATACGCAGTATTTT
-,TRBJ2-1,-,TRBV19,CASSIVEGRIVNEQFF,TGTGCCAGTAGTATAGTTGAGGGACGGATTGTCAATGAGCAGTTCTTC
-,TRBJ2-1,-,TRBV7-2,CASSLGPKTYNEQFF,TGTGCCAGCAGCTTAGGACCAAAAACATACAATGAGCAGTTCTTC
-,TRBJ1-2,few,TRBV28,CASMTGLEGYTF,TGTGCCAGCATGACGGGGTTGGAGGGCTACACCTTC
-,TRBJ1-1,few,TRBV28,CASSFLGREAFF,TGTGCCAGCAGTTTCCTGGGACGGGAAGCTTTCTTT
-,TRBJ1-4,many,TRBV28,CASSSPAATNEKLFF,TGTGCCAGCAGCTCCCCGGCCGCAACTAATGAAAAACTGTTTTTT
-,TRBJ2-2,few,TRBV5-6,CASSLYRVDTGELFF,TGTGCCAGCAGCTTATACAGGGTGGACACCGGGGAGCTGTTTTTT
-,TRBJ2-1,many,TRBV7-6,CASSSRGGSSYNEQFF,TGTGCCAGCAGCTCCAGAGGGGGTAGCTCCTACAATGAGCAGTTCTTC
-,TRBJ2-6,few,TRBV6-6,CASSYDASGANVLTF,TGTGCCAGCAGCTACGATGCGTCTGGGGCCAACGTCCTGACTTTC
-,TRBJ1-2,many,TRBV2,CASSVVDGYTF,TGTGCCAGCAGTGTGGTAGATGGCTACACCTTC
TRBD1,TRBJ2-2,-,TRBV6-2/TRBV6-3,CASSATGTATAGELFF,TGTGCCAGCAGCGCAACCGGGACAGCTACGGCCGGGGAGCTGTTTTTT
-,TRBJ2-5,few,TRBV15,CATSRRGSQETQYF,TGTGCCACCAGCAGGAGGGGGTCCCAAGAGACCCAGTACTTC
TRBD1,TRBJ2-2,few,TRBV14,CASSRDRTIGELFF,TGTGCCAGCAGTCGGGACAGGACGATCGGGGAGCTGTTTTTT
-,TRBJ2-1,-,TRBV28,CASSSPGRTNEQFF,TGTGCCAGCAGTTCTCCGGGACGAACCAATGAGCAGTTCTTC
TRBD1,TRBJ1-1,many,TRBV29-1,CSVGDRGDAFF,TGCAGCGTAGGGGACAGGGGGGATGCTTTCTTT
-,TRBJ2-1,few,TRBV15,CATSRAGPGSNEQFF,TGTGCCACCAGCAGGGCTGGACCAGGGAGTAATGAGCAGTTCTTC
-,TRBJ1-1,-,TRBV5-1,CASSTDNTEAFF,TGCGCCAGCAGCACGGACAACACTGAAGCTTTCTTT
-,TRBJ2-1,few,TRBV6-2/TRBV6-3,CASSYGPGLSYNEQFF,TGTGCCAGCAGTTACGGTCCGGGACTTTCTTACAATGAGCAGTTCTTC
-,TRBJ2-7,-,TRBV2,CASSLAQGGGLEQYF,TGTGCCAGCAGTCTAGCCCAGGGAGGAGGCCTCGAGCAGTACTTC
-,TRBJ2-5,-,TRBV7-9,CASMKGETQYF,TGTGCCAGCATGAAGGGTGAGACCCAGTACTTC
-,TRBJ2-6,few,TRBV2,CASSPLSGANVLTF,TGTGCCAGCAGCCCCTTATCGGGGGCCAACGTCCTGACTTTC
-,TRBJ2-2,many,TRBV29-1,CSVVVGAGSNTGELFF,TGCAGCGTCGTTGTGGGTGCGGGGTCGAACACCGGGGAGCTGTTTTTT
TRBD1,TRBJ2-3,few,TRBV7-3,CASSSRTGGTDTQYF,TGTGCCAGCAGCTCCCGGACAGGGGGCACAGATACGCAGTATTTT
TRBD1,TRBJ1-2,few,TRBV14,CASSHDRGRFNYGYTF,TGTGCCAGCAGCCACGACAGGGGACGGTTTAACTATGGCTACACCTTC
-,TRBJ2-4,many,TRBV28,CASSTPSLAKNIQYF,TGTGCCAGCAGCACGCCTAGTCTGGCCAAAAACATTCAGTACTTC
-,TRBJ1-1,many,TRBV12-3/TRBV12-4,CASSERYAAFF,TGTGCCAGCAGTGAGCGGTATGCAGCTTTCTTT
-,TRBJ1-2,few,TRBV6-2/TRBV6-3,CASSTGAGGYTF,TGTGCCAGCAGTACCGGGGCAGGTGGCTACACCTTC
TRBD2,TRBJ2-2,many,TRBV7-6,CASRGTSGRAINTGELFF,TGTGCCAGCAGGGGCACTAGCGGGAGGGCGATTAACACCGGGGAGCTGTTTTTT
-,TRBJ2-7,many,TRBV7-9,CASSLVAGASDEQYF,TGTGCCAGCAGCTTGGTTGCAGGGGCGAGCGACGAGCAGTACTTC
-,TRBJ2-2,medium-sized,TRBV29-1,CSFGPGVTGELFF,TGCAGCTTCGGCCCCGGCGTCACCGGGGAGCTGTTTTTT
TRBD1,TRBJ2-7,few,TRBV29-1,CSGTGGTEQYF,TGCAGCGGGACAGGGGGGACCGAGCAGTACTTC
-,TRBJ2-5,-,TRBV20-1,CSARALGLPGTQYF,TGCAGTGCTAGAGCCCTGGGACTCCCGGGGACCCAGTACTTC
-,TRBJ2-1,-,TRBV14,CASSQDLDSNEQFF,TGTGCCAGCAGCCAAGATTTGGACTCCAATGAGCAGTTCTTC
-,TRBJ1-2,-,TRBV5-1,CASSLAGTINYGYTF,TGCGCCAGCAGCTTGGCCGGGACAATCAACTATGGCTACACCTTC
-,TRBJ2-7,many,TRBV6-1,CASSEVPPGYEQYF,TGTGCCAGCAGTGAAGTACCGCCAGGGTACGAGCAGTACTTC
-,TRBJ1-3,few,TRBV5-1,CASSLVGTGNTIYF,TGCGCCAGCAGCTTGGTGGGAACTGGAAACACCATATATTTT
-,TRBJ2-5,many,TRBV20-1,CSASPPGPATQETQYF,TGCAGTGCTAGTCCCCCGGGACCGGCAACCCAAGAGACCCAGTACTTC
-,TRBJ2-3,-,TRBV5-4,CASSLFWQSTDTQYF,TGTGCCAGCAGCTTGTTTTGGCAGAGCACAGATACGCAGTATTTT
TRBD1,TRBJ2-7,-,TRBV5-1,CASSLRQGASGEQYF,TGCGCCAGCAGCCTACGACAGGGGGCTTCTGGGGAGCAGTACTTC
-,TRBJ2-3,few,TRBV11-2,CASSLVQGREHTQYF,TGTGCCAGCAGCTTAGTTCAAGGCAGGGAACATACGCAGTATTTT
-,TRBJ1-1,-,TRBV18,CASSPPSGPATEAFF,TGTGCCAGCTCACCACCCTCAGGGCCTGCCACTGAAGCTTTCTTT
TRBD1,TRBJ1-1,many,TRBV6-4,CASSTGGSEAFF,TGTGCCAGCAGTACAGGGGGAAGTGAAGCTTTCTTT
-,TRBJ2-5,few,TRBV7-3,CASSVGPGKTQYF,TGTGCCAGCAGCGTGGGACCGGGGAAGACCCAGTACTTC
-,TRBJ1-2,many,TRBV20-1,CSARPDQGPWYGYTF,TGCAGTGCTAGACCTGACCAGGGCCCTTGGTATGGCTACACCTTC
-,TRBJ2-7,-,TRBV27,CASSLRRDLYEQYF,TGTGCCAGCAGTTTGAGGCGGGACCTCTACGAGCAGTACTTC
TRBD1,TRBJ1-6,many,TRBV20-1,CSARVTGGMMSYNSPLHF,TGCAGTGCTAGAGTAACAGGGGGGATGATGTCCTATAATTCACCCCTCCACTTT
-,TRBJ2-7,-,TRBV28,CASSLGRAYEQYF,TGTGCCAGCAGTTTAGGACGGGCCTACGAGCAGTACTTC
-,TRBJ2-7,many,TRBV5-1,CASSLEGRNYEQYF,TGCGCCAGCAGCTTGGAAGGGAGAAATTACGAGCAGTACTTC
-,TRBJ1-5,-,TRBV12-3/TRBV12-4,CASSLGPGNQPQHF,TGTGCCAGCAGTTTAGGTCCGGGCAATCAGCCCCAGCATTTT
TRBD1,TRBJ2-1,-,TRBV12-3/TRBV12-4,CASSFGTGGDNEQFF,TGTGCCAGCAGTTTCGGGACAGGGGGTGACAATGAGCAGTTCTTC
TRBD2,TRBJ2-3,many,TRBV29-1,CSVAQTSGHTDTQYF,TGCAGCGTTGCGCAGACTAGCGGACACACAGATACGCAGTATTTT
-,TRBJ2-7,few,TRBV6-2/TRBV6-3,CASSYRLTYEQYF,TGTGCCAGCAGTTACCGGCTGACCTACGAGCAGTACTTC
TRBD1,TRBJ1-1,-,TRBV12-3/TRBV12-4,CASSSRTGGYTEAFF,TGTGCCAGCAGTTCTCGGACAGGGGGCTACACTGAAGCTTTCTTT
-,TRBJ2-5,many,TRBV11-1,CASSFPGGETQYF,TGTGCCAGCAGCTTCCCCGGCGGAGAGACCCAGTACTTC
-,TRBJ1-1,many,TRBV12-3/TRBV12-4,CASSFSQGNTEAFF,TGTGCCAGCAGTTTTTCACAGGGGAACACTGAAGCTTTCTTT